The 5 T cell receptor beta chains given below trace back to one sample, sequenced in a study of T cell responses to AZD1222 COVID-19 vaccine. Here immunoSEQ multiplex PCR was the method, and the copy in TCRdb shows in-frame clones only, minus some. This sample yields over 150,000 clones, of which around 90% are seen a single time; around 4.4% belongs to the top ten. Source: peripheral blood, taken on day 0 of MenACWY control vaccination. The receptors were gathered from an adult in good health.

The rearrangement uses TRBV27 and TRBJ2-4, with TRBD2 matching over 10 bases. Germline V gene data show CDR1 as MNHEY and CDR2 as SMNVEV (reference sequence). Trimming removed 3 bases from V and 2 bases from J; junction bases left unmatched: 19. The CDR3 extends over 21 amino acids. CDR3 loop: CASSLWVGEREGRGTKNIQYF. The CDR3 DNA is TGTGCCAGCAGTTTGTGGGTCGGCGAGCGGGAGGGCCGAGGAACCAAAAACATTCAGTACTTC.

The chain has TRBV27 and TRBJ1-4; D gene unclear. V lost 6 bases, J lost 2 bases, and 10 bases lay in between. The CDR3 contains 14 residues. Germline lookup yields CDR1 MNHEY and CDR2 SMNVEV (reference sequence). CDR3 residues: CASSRKVTNEKLFF. The CDR3 nucleotides read TGTGCCAGCAGCCGAAAGGTTACTAATGAAAAACTGTTTTTT.

The J gene is TRBJ2-5, the V gene TRBV24-1, with 12 positions matching TRBD1. V was clipped by 3 bases and J by 2 bases; unmatched bases: 6. CDR1 is KGHDR and CDR2 is SFDVKD in the germline V gene. The CDR3 length is 17 residues. The CDR3 sequence is CATSDPAGQGAQETQYF. The DNA of the CDR3 is TGTGCCACCAGTGATCCCGCGGGACAGGGGGCACAAGAGACCCAGTACTTC.

This clone showed up just once. V gene TRBV7-3 combines with J gene TRBJ1-6; D is unclear. The length of the CDR3 is 14 residues. CDR1 and CDR2 from the germline V gene are SGHTA and FQGTGA. The ends were cut back, 5 bases at V and 5 bases at J, with 10 bases in the middle. The CDR3 here is CASSPGGNNSPLHF. The CDR3 nucleotides are TGTGCCAGCAGCCCCGGCGGGAATAATTCACCCCTCCACTTT.

This chain connects TRBV7-2 to TRBJ1-2, with 7 bases fitting TRBD1. The CDR3 runs to 14 residues. CDR1 and CDR2 (germline): SGHTA, FQGNSA. After removal of 3 bases from V and 6 bases from J, the junction contained 7 bases not matched to a gene. The CDR3 nucleotides read TGTGCCAGCAGCTTTACAGGGGCTACCCATGGCTACACCTTC. Its translation: CASSFTGATHGYTF. The full variable domain, completed using reference TRBV7-2 and TRBJ1-2, is GAGVSQSPSNKVTEKGKDVELRCDPISGHTALYWYRQSLGQGLEFLIYFQGNSAPDKSGLPSDRFSAERTGGSVSTLTIQRTQQEDSAVYLCASSFTGATHGYTFGSGTRLTVV.